This record looks at one TCR beta chain sequence and its context. What it binds is unknown. The entry originates in a study of T cell repertoires in cytomegalovirus infection. Study-wide background: Based on public TCR beta signatures, there were indications of CMV infection and of a matching HLA type.

One entry per CDR3 protein results from TCRdb running MiXCR on the reads. The profile shows 450,000 to 650,000 distinct CDR3 sequences, about 25% of them singletons. V lost 0 bases and J 11 bases, leaving 14 bases between the germline ends. Germline values: CDR1 DFQATT, CDR2 SNEGSKA (reference sequence). This CDR3 comprises 13 residues. The study's findings and limits: Summed frequency of public TCR beta families distinguished CMV carriers with the relevant HLA. Within the response measured ex vivo, HLA-C-restricted CMV-specific TCR beta clonotypes were dominant.

Sequenced material: PBMCs. The rearrangement uses TRBV20-1 and TRBJ2-1; D ambiguous. The TCR sequence derives from a human donor in good health (CMV status not recorded). Some clones in this sample may be carry-over from other donors' samples. This CDR3 reads CSARDRVTIQQFF. CDR3 nucleotide sequence: TGCAGTGCTAGAGATCGGGTTACAATTCAGCAGTTCTTC.